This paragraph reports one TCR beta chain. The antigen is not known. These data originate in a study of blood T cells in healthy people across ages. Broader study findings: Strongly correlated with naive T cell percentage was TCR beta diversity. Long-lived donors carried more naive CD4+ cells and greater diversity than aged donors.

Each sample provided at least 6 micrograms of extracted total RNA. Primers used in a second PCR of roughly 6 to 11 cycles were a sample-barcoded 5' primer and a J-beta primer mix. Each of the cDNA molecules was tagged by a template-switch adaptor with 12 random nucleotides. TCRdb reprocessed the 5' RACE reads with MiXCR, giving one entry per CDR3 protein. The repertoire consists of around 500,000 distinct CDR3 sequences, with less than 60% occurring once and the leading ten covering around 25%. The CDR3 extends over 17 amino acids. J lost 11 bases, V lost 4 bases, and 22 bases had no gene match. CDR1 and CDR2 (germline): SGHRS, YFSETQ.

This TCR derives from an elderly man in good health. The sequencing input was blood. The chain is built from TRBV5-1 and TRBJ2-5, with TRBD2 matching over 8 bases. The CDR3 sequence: CASSGTTSGSSYNEQYF. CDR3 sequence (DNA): TGCGCCAGCAGCGGGACCACTAGCGGAAGCTCCTACAATGAGCAGTACTTC.